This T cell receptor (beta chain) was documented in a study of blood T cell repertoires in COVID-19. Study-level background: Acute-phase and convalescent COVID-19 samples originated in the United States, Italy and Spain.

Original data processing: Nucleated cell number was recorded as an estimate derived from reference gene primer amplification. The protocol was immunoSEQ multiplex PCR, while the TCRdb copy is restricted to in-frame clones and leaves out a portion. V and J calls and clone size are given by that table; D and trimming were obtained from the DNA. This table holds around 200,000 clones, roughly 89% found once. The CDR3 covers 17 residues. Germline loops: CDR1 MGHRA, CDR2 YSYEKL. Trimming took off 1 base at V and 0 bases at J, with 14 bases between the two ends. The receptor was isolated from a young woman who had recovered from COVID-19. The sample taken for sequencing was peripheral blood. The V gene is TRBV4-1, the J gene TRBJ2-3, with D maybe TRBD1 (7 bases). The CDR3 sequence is CASSQGRGLDSTDTQYF. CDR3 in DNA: TGCGCCAGCAGCCAAGGGAGGGGGCTGGATAGCACAGATACGCAGTATTTT.